The present TCR beta chain was sequenced within a study of blood T cells in healthy people across ages. Primers used in a second PCR of roughly 6 to 11 cycles were a sample-barcoded 5' primer and a J-beta primer mix. TCRdb processed the 5' RACE reads anew with MiXCR; each CDR3 protein has one entry. The sample holds fewer than 2,000,000 distinct CDR3 sequences; about 39% are singletons and the top ten take 23%. This clonotype has a handful of counts. Germline V lookup: CDR1 LGHNA, CDR2 YSLEER. V was trimmed by 0 bases and J by 2 bases, leaving 14 bases between them. The CDR3 totals 17 residues. The receptor was isolated from a human donor in good health. The sample taken for sequencing was blood. This sequence joins TRBV4-3 and TRBJ2-1; maybe TRBD1 (6 bases). The CDR3, as DNA: TGCGCCAGCAGCCAAGATCCGGAAGGGGGTACCTACAATGAGCAGTTCTTC. Its protein is CASSQDPEGGTYNEQFF.